The 8 T cell receptor beta chains in this list originate from one sample, sequenced in a study of cytomegalovirus exposure and HLA in healthy donors. Primers included in the PCR were 60 Vbeta and 13 Jbeta primers. Some clones are missing from TCRdb's copy, which holds only in-frame ones; the method was immunoSEQ multiplex PCR. This table has some 170,000 clones, 80% to 90% appearing once. The sequencing sample was made of PBMCs. The receptors originated from a woman in her late teens or twenties in good health and CMV-seronegative.

This chain joins TRBV7-9 and TRBJ2-3; 14 positions agree with TRBD2. The junction had 8 bases not matched to a gene; V was cut back by 5 bases and J by 4 bases. The germline V gene encodes CDR1 SEHNR and CDR2 FQNEAQ (reference sequence). The CDR3 has 17 residues. CDR3: CASSARTSGRMSDTQYF. CDR3 coding DNA: TGTGCCAGCAGCGCCCGGACTAGCGGGAGGATGTCAGATACGCAGTATTTT.

The V call is TRBV7-3, the J call TRBJ2-5, with D uncertain. Trimming left V 2 bases short and J 2 bases short, with 6 bases between. This CDR3 is 13 amino acids long. In germline, CDR1 is SGHTA, CDR2 FQGTGA. CDR3 loop: CASSLYLQETQYF. The CDR3 nucleotides read TGTGCCAGCAGCTTATATCTGCAAGAGACCCAGTACTTC. The full variable domain, with the rest looked up from reference TRBV7-3 and TRBJ2-5, is GAGVSQTPSNKVTEKGKYVELRCDPISGHTALYWYRQSLGQGPEFLIYFQGTGAADDSGLPNDRFFAVRPEGSVSTLKIQRTERGDSAVYLCASSLYLQETQYFGPGTRLLVL.

This chain joins TRBV7-6 and TRBJ2-5, with TRBD1 matching over 7 bases. This CDR3 is 15 amino acids long. The germline CDR1 and CDR2 sequences are SGHVS and FNYEAQ. Trimming took 5 bases from V and 0 from J; bases not matched to a gene: 6. CDR3: CASSTTQGYQETQYF. The CDR3 DNA reads TGTGCCAGCAGCACGACACAGGGGTACCAAGAGACCCAGTACTTC.

The chain has TRBV4-1 and TRBJ2-3, with 7 positions matching TRBD2. Trimming removed 8 bases from V and 9 bases from J; junction bases left unmatched: 5. In germline, CDR1 is MGHRA, CDR2 YSYEKL. There are 11 residues in the CDR3. The CDR3 is CASWPGGTQYF. DNA for the CDR3: TGCGCCAGCTGGCCGGGGGGAACGCAGTATTTT.

The chain joins TRBV7-9 to TRBJ2-1; TRBD2 aligns across 7 bases. The CDR3 is 15 residues long. The germline CDR1 and CDR2 sequences are SEHNR and FQNEAQ (reference sequence). V lost 5 bases, J lost 1 base, and 5 bases stayed unmatched. CDR3 nucleotides: TGTGCCAGCAGCGCAGTGGGGGGGTCCTACAATGAGCAGTTCTTC. Protein sequence: CASSAVGGSYNEQFF.

This clone appeared a few times. The rearrangement uses TRBV5-4 and TRBJ1-1; 8 nucleotides line up with TRBD1. V trimming: 4 bases; J trimming: 3 bases; junction bases outside the gene matches: 5. In germline, CDR1 is SGHNT, CDR2 YYREEE (reference sequence). The CDR3 covers 14 residues. The CDR3 here is CASSQEDRDTEAFF. In DNA, the CDR3 is TGTGCCAGCAGCCAAGAGGACAGGGACACTGAAGCTTTCTTT.

J is TRBJ2-1 and V is TRBV7-3, with 8 bases aligning to TRBD2. Per germline, CDR1 SGHTA and CDR2 FQGTGA. The ends lost 5 bases at V and 9 bases at J; junction bases unmatched: 9. The CDR3 consists of 14 residues. The CDR3 here is CASSPSGPAPEQFF. The CDR3 coding sequence is TGTGCCAGCAGCCCTAGCGGGCCCGCTCCTGAGCAGTTCTTC. Together with reference TRBV7-3 and TRBJ2-1, the CDR3 gives the full variable domain: GAGVSQTPSNKVTEKGKYVELRCDPISGHTALYWYRQSLGQGPEFLIYFQGTGAADDSGLPNDRFFAVRPEGSVSTLKIQRTERGDSAVYLCASSPSGPAPEQFFGPGTRLTVL.

This rearrangement joins TRBV5-1 to TRBJ2-2; 10 nucleotides align to TRBD2. Trimming took 5 bases from V and 3 from J; bases not matched to a gene: 4. This CDR3 contains 15 residues. Germline V lookup: CDR1 SGHRS, CDR2 YFSETQ. In DNA form, the CDR3 reads TGCGCCAGCAGTGTTCTAGCGGGAGACACCGGGGAGCTGTTTTTT. Its translation: CASSVLAGDTGELFF.